This TCR beta chain stems from a study of tumor-infiltrating lymphocytes in primary liver carcinoma. A constant-region primer primed TCR beta cDNA synthesis from about 490 ng of total RNA. Each TCR beta library was derived from three nested multiplex PCR rounds that employed slightly modified ARM-PCR. Both of the initial two PCR rounds ran for roughly 10 cycles and employed TRBV1-TRBV30 forward primers alongside a C-beta reverse primer. TCRdb ran MiXCR on the multiplex PCR reads and lists one entry per CDR3 protein. The sample has around 190,000 distinct CDR3 sequences; roughly 80% are singletons. A word on this clonotype: The germline gene is not matched at one end of the junction; a read error may be the cause.

The CDR3 totals 14 residues. Each 20-30 mg portion of unsorted bulk tissue served as the source for co-extraction of RNA and DNA. This TCR derives from a man between 40 and 49 years old with primary liver carcinoma and hepatitis B virus infection. The chain joins TRBV12-3 or TRBV12-4 to TRBJ1-6; TRBD1 aligns across 10 bases. Input material: tumor tissue from primary liver carcinoma. DNA of the CDR3: TGTGCTAGCAGATCCGGGACAGGGGATTCACCCCTTCACTTT. Protein product: CASRSGTGDSPLHF.